A single sample gave rise to the 16 T cell receptor beta chains below, sequenced in a study of human T cells and chemical hapten exposure. MiXCR was run by TCRdb on the RACE reads, yielding one entry per CDR3 protein. Among roughly 82,000 distinct CDR3 sequences listed, roughly 12% were seen once. The time point is: patch test 1, 2 weeks after DPC sensitization. Indicated treatment: therapeutic diphenylcyclopropenone sensitization with weekly scalp DPC. The source was whole blood, collected in connection with sensitization to the hapten diphenylcyclopropenone (DPC). The receptors were gathered from a woman aged 60-70 years with alopecia areata. Some clones in this sample may be carry-over from other donors' samples.

The sample holds many counts of this clonotype. The chain couples TRBV18 to TRBJ2-1; D gene unclear. The CDR3 sequence is 16 residues long. Looked up from germline, CDR1 is KGHSH and CDR2 is LQKENI. V was pared by 3 bases and J by 0 bases, with 12 bases between. The CDR3 reads CASSPRVQSSYNEQFF. The CDR3 bases are TGTGCCAGCTCACCGCGAGTACAAAGCTCCTACAATGAGCAGTTCTTC.

The V and J genes are TRBV7-9 and TRBJ2-2, with 11 bases lining up with TRBD1. The CDR3 length is 16 residues. J was trimmed by 7 bases and V by 4 bases; bases with no gene match: 8. Per the germline V gene, CDR1 is SEHNR and CDR2 is FQNEAQ (reference sequence). CDR3 in amino acids: CASSSPDRGHLGELFF. CDR3 DNA: TGTGCCAGCAGCTCGCCGGACAGGGGGCATCTCGGGGAGCTGTTTTTT.

This clonotype was picked up many times. The CDR3 region is CASSLRGGQSTDTQYF. CDR3 sequence (DNA): TGTGCCAGCAGCTTACGAGGGGGACAGAGCACAGATACGCAGTATTTT. The chain uses TRBV7-6 and TRBJ2-3; 7 bases are shared with TRBD1. The CDR3 has 16 amino acids. Trimming at V came to 2 bases and at J to 0 bases, leaving 5 bases not matched to a gene. The germline V gene encodes CDR1 SGHVS and CDR2 FNYEAQ. Using reference TRBV7-6 and TRBJ2-3 for the parts outside the CDR3, the full variable domain is GAGVSQSPRYKVTKRGQDVALRCDPISGHVSLYWYRQALGQGPEFLTYFNYEAQQDKSGLPNDRFSAERPEGSISTLTIQRTEQRDSAMYRCASSLRGGQSTDTQYFGPGTRLTVL.

This clonotype showed up just a few times. The chain is built from TRBV2 and TRBJ2-1; 9 nucleotides agree with TRBD1. The CDR3 has 13 residues. V was pared by 2 bases and J by 15 bases, with 8 bases of the junction left unmatched. Germline V CDR1 and CDR2: SNHLY, FYNNEI. CDR3 residues: CASSEQTGGKTFF. The DNA of the CDR3 is TGTGCCAGCAGTGAACAGACAGGGGGTAAAACGTTCTTC. Using reference TRBV2 and TRBJ2-1 for the parts outside the CDR3, the full variable domain is EPEVTQTPSHQVTQMGQEVILRCVPISNHLYFYWYRQILGQKVEFLVSFYNNEISEKSEIFDDQFSVERPDGSNFTLKIRSTKLEDSAMYFCASSEQTGGKTFFGPGTRLTVL.

This clonotype came up many times. This chain uses TRBV2 with TRBJ2-7, with a weak D call TRBD2 (6 bases). Germline loops: CDR1 SNHLY, CDR2 FYNNEI. V lost 5 bases to trimming and J lost 0 bases, with 14 bases between them. The CDR3 consists of 15 residues. The CDR3 spells CASSIRERFSYEQYF. CDR3 coding DNA: TGTGCCAGCAGTATCCGGGAGCGATTCTCCTACGAGCAGTACTTC.

This clonotype was counted at least ten times. J is TRBJ2-7 and V is TRBV5-4, with a weak D call TRBD2 (5 bases). V was trimmed by 6 bases and J by 2 bases, leaving 12 bases between them. Per germline, CDR1 SGHNT and CDR2 YYREEE (reference sequence). There are 13 residues in the CDR3. In nucleotides, the CDR3 is TGTGCCAGCACCCAGCCCGGGGCCTACGAGCAGTACTTC. It encodes CASTQPGAYEQYF.

The rearrangement uses TRBV5-1 and TRBJ2-7; D assignment may be TRBD1 or TRBD2 (5 bases each). The V gene's germline CDR1 is SGHRS and CDR2 YFSETQ. The length of the CDR3 is 13 residues. V lost 2 bases to trimming and J lost 6 bases, with 12 bases between them. The CDR3 is CASSFQGVLEQYF. The CDR3 bases are TGCGCCAGCAGCTTTCAGGGAGTACTCGAGCAGTACTTC.

V and J are TRBV11-1 and TRBJ1-1, with a weak D call TRBD1 (6 bases). V was trimmed by 2 bases and J by 5 bases, leaving 12 bases between them. The CDR3 loop spans 14 amino acids. Germline CDR1 is SGHAT and CDR2 is FQDESV (reference sequence). The chain's CDR3 is CASSLSGAGTEAFF. CDR3 nucleotide sequence: TGTGCCAGCAGCTTATCAGGGGCAGGGACTGAAGCTTTCTTT.

The J gene is TRBJ2-4, the V gene TRBV2; 7 nucleotides align to TRBD1. The CDR3 consists of 15 residues. CDR1 and CDR2 from the germline V gene are SNHLY and FYNNEI. V was pared by 5 bases and J by 0 bases, with 4 bases of the junction left unmatched. CDR3 bases: TGTGCCAGCAGTAGCCGGGACAGAGCCAAAAACATTCAGTACTTC. Amino acid sequence: CASSSRDRAKNIQYF.

This clonotype was counted between two and nine times. The genes are TRBV6-5 and TRBJ2-1; 13 bases agree with TRBD2. Trimming removed 5 bases from V and 9 bases from J; junction bases left unmatched: 10. Germline values: CDR1 MNHEY, CDR2 SVGAGI. CDR3 length: 16 residues. CDR3 amino acids: CASSIQLAGGWSEQFF. The CDR3 bases are TGTGCCAGCAGTATACAACTAGCGGGGGGGTGGAGTGAGCAGTTCTTC.

This chain links TRBV9 with TRBJ2-2, with D perhaps matching TRBD1 or TRBD2 (5 bases each). Germline CDR1 and CDR2: SGDLS and YYNGEE. The CDR3 has 16 amino acids. Trimming left V 3 bases short and J 0 bases short, with 12 bases between. The CDR3 is CASSATGLTNTGELFF. In nucleotides, the CDR3 is TGTGCCAGCAGCGCTACAGGACTTACGAACACCGGGGAGCTGTTTTTT.

This clonotype was seen at least ten times. The chain combines TRBV29-1 with TRBJ2-1; 7 nucleotides match TRBD2. The CDR3 extends over 12 amino acids. V gave up 6 bases and J gave up 9 bases; unmatched junction bases: 8. The germline gives CDR1 SQVTM, CDR2 ANQGSEA. The CDR3 bases are TGCAGCGTCGACACGGGGGGTAGTGAGCAGTTCTTC. Its translation is CSVDTGGSEQFF.

The rearrangement uses TRBV20-1 and TRBJ2-7, with TRBD2 matching over 11 bases. Looked up from germline, CDR1 is DFQATT and CDR2 is SNEGSKA (reference sequence). The V and J ends lost 4 bases and 3 bases, in that order; junction bases with no gene match: 2. The CDR3 totals 13 residues. For the CDR3, the DNA is TGCAGTGCTACTAGCGGGGGGCACTACGAGCAGTACTTC. This translates into CSATSGGHYEQYF.

In its sample, this clonotype was seen a few times. V gene TRBV15 combines with J gene TRBJ2-7; no clear D gene. Germline loops: CDR1 LNHNV, CDR2 YYDKDF (reference sequence). Trimming removed 0 bases at V and 5 bases at J, with 14 bases between. The CDR3 consists of 15 residues. The CDR3 DNA sequence: TGTGCCACCAGCAGAGACCCATGGAGCCGTCACGAGCAGTACTTC. Its protein product is CATSRDPWSRHEQYF.

As DNA, the CDR3 is TGTGCCAGCAGTGAACAGGGGAGTGATACGCAGTATTTT. Translated, it gives CASSEQGSDTQYF. The gene calls are TRBV2 and TRBJ2-3; the D gene is possibly TRBD1 (6 bases). Trimming cost V 2 bases and J 6 bases, with 9 bases left between them. The V gene's germline CDR1 is SNHLY and CDR2 FYNNEI. The CDR3 is 13 amino acids.

This clonotype was seen only a few times. This rearrangement joins TRBV7-2 to TRBJ1-6; D gene ambiguous. Trimming removed 4 bases at V and 7 bases at J, with 14 bases between. The CDR3 loop spans 15 amino acids. Looked up from germline, CDR1 is SGHTA and CDR2 is FQGNSA. The CDR3, as DNA: TGTGCCAGCAGCTCCATTATTTTTCCCAATTCACCCCTCCACTTT. Its translation: CASSSIIFPNSPLHF.